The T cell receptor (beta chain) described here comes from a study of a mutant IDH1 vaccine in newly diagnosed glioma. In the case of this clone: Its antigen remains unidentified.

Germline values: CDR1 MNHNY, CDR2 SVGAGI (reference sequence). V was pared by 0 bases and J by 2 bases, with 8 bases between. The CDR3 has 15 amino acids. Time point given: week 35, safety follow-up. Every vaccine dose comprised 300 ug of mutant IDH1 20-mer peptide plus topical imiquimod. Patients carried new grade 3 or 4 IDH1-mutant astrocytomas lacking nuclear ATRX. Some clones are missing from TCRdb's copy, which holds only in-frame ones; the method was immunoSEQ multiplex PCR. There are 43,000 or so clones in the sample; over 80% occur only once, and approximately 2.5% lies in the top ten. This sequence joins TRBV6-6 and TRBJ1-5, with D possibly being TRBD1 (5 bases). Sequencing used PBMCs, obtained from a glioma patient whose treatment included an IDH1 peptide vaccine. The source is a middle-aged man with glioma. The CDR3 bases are TGTGCCAGCAGTTACTCGGGACGGGGCAATCAGCCCCAGCATTTT. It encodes CASSYSGRGNQPQHF.